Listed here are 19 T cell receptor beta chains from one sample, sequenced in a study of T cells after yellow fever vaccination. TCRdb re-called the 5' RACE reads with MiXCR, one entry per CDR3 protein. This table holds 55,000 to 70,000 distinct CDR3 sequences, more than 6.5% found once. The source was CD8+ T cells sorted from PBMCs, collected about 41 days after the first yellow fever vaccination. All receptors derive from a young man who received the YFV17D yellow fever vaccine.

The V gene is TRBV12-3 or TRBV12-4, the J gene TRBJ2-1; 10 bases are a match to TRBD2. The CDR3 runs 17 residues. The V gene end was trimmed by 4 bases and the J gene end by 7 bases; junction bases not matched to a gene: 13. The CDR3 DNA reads TGTGCCAGCAGTTCCGGGACTAGCGAGGACTCGCAGAATGAGCAGTTCTTC. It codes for CASSSGTSEDSQNEQFF.

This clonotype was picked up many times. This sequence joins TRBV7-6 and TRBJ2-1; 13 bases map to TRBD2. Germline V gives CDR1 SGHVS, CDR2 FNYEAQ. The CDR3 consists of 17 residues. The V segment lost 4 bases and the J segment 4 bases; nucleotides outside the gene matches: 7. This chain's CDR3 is CASSSRTSGGPYNEQFF. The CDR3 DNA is TGTGCCAGCAGCTCACGGACTAGCGGGGGTCCGTACAATGAGCAGTTCTTC.

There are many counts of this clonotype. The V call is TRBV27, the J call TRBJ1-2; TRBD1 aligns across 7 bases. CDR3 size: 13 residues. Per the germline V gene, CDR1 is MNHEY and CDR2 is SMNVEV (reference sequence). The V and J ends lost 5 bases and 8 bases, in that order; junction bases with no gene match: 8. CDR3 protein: CASSPDRVGGYTF. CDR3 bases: TGTGCCAGCAGTCCCGACAGGGTCGGGGGCTACACCTTC.

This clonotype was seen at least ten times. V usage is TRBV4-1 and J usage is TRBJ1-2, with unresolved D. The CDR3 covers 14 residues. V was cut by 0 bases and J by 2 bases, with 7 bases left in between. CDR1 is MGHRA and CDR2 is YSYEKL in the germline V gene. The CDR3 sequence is CASSQDPGNYGYTF. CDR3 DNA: TGCGCCAGCAGCCAAGACCCGGGGAACTATGGCTACACCTTC.

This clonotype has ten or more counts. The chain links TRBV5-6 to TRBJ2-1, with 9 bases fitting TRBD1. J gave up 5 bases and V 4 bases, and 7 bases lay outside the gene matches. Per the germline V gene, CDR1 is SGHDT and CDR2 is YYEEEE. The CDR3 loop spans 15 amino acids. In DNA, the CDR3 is TGTGCCAGCAGCCTGGACAGGGGATTCCACAATGAGCAGTTCTTC. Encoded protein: CASSLDRGFHNEQFF.

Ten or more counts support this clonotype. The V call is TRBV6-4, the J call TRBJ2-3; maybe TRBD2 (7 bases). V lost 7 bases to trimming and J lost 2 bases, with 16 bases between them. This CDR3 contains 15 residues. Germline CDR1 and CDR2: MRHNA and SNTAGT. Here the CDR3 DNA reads TGTGCCAGCAAGCCGGGGGGCCAGGACACAGATACGCAGTATTTT. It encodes CASKPGGQDTDTQYF.

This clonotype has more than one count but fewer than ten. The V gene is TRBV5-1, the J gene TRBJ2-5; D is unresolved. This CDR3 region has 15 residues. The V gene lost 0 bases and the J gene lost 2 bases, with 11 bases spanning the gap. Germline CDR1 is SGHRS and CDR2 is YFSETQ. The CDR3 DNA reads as TGCGCCAGCAGCTTGGTCGGTCTTTTTCAAGAGACCCAGTACTTC. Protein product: CASSLVGLFQETQYF.

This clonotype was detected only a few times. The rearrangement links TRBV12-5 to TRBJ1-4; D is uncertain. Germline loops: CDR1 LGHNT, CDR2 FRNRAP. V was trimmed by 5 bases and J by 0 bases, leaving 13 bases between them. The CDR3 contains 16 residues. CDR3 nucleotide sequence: TGTGCTAGTGGTGACACAGCATCATCAACTAATGAAAAACTGTTTTTT. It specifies CASGDTASSTNEKLFF.

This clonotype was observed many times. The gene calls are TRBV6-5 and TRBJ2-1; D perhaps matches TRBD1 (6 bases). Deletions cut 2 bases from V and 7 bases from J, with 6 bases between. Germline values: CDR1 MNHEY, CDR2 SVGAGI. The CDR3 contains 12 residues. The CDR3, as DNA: TGTGCCAGCAGTTACAGGGGGAATGAGCAGTTCTTC. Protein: CASSYRGNEQFF.

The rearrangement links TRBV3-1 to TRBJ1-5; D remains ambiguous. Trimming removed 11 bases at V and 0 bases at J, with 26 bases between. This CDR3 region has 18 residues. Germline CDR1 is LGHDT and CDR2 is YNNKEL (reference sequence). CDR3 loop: CAFCLDGLGSYSNQPQHF. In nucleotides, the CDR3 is TGTGCCTTCTGTTTGGATGGGCTGGGGAGTTATAGCAATCAGCCCCAGCATTTT. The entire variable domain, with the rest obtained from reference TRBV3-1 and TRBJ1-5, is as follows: DTAVSQTPKYLVTQMGNDKSIKCEQNLGHDTMYWYKQDSKKFLKIMFSYNNKELIINETVPNRFSPKSPDKAHLNLHINSLELGDSAVYFCAFCLDGLGSYSNQPQHFGDGTRLSIL.

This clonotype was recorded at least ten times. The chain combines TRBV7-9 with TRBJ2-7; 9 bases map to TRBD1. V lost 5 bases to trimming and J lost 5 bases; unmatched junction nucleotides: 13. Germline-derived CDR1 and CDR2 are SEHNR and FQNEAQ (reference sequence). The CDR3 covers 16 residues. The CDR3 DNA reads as TGTGCCAGCAGCCCCAGTCCCGGGACAGGGATTGACGAGCAGTACTTC. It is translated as CASSPSPGTGIDEQYF. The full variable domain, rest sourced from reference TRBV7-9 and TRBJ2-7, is DTGVSQNPRHKITKRGQNVTFRCDPISEHNRLYWYRQTLGQGPEFLTYFQNEAQLEKSRLLSDRFSAERPKGSFSTLEIQRTEQGDSAMYLCASSPSPGTGIDEQYFGPGTRLTVT.

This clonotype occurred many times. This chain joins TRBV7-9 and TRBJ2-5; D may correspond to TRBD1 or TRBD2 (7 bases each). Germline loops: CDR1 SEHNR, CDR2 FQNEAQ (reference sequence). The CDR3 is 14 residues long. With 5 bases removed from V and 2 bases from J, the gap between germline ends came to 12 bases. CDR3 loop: CASSAGDRQETQYF. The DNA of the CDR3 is TGTGCCAGCAGCGCGGGGGACAGACAAGAGACCCAGTACTTC.

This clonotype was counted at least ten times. The CDR3 nucleotides read TGTGCCAGCAGTTTTGGGGCCGTCGGGGAGCTGTTTTTT. Translated, it gives CASSFGAVGELFF. J is TRBJ2-2 and V is TRBV7-9, with a weak D call TRBD1 (5 bases). CDR1 SEHNR and CDR2 FQNEAQ come from the germline V gene (reference sequence). This CDR3 has 13 residues. The germline V and J ends were trimmed by 6 bases and 7 bases, with 12 bases remaining between them.

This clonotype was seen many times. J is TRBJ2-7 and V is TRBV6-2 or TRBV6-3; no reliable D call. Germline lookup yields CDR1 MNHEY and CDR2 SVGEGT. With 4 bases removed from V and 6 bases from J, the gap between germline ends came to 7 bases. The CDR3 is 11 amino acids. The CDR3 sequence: CASSLLLEQYF. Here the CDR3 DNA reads TGTGCCAGCAGTTTACTGCTCGAGCAGTACTTC.

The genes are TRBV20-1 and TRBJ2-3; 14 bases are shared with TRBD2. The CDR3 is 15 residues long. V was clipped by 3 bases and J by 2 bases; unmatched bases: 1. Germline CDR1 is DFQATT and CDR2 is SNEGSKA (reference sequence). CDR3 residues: CSARGLAGVTDTQYF. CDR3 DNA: TGCAGTGCTAGGGGACTAGCGGGGGTCACAGATACGCAGTATTTT.

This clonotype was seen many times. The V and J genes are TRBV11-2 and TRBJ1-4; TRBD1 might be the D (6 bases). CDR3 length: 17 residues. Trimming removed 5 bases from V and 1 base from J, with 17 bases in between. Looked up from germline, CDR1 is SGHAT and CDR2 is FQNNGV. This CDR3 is CASSPAGGGLTNEKLFF. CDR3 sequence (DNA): TGTGCCAGCAGCCCCGCCGGGGGCGGATTAACTAATGAAAAACTGTTTTTT.

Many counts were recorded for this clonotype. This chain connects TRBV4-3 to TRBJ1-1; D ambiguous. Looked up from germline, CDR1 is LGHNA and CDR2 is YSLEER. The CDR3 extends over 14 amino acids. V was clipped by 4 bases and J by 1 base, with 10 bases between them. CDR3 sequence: CASSPDPANTEAFF. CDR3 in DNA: TGCGCCAGCAGCCCGGACCCGGCGAACACTGAAGCTTTCTTT.

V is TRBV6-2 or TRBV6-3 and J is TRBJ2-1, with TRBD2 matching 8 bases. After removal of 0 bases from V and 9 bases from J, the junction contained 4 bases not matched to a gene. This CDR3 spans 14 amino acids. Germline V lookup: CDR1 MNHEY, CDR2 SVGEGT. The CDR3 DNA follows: TGTGCCAGCAGTTACTCGGGACTAGGGGGTGAGCAGTTCTTC. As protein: CASSYSGLGGEQFF.

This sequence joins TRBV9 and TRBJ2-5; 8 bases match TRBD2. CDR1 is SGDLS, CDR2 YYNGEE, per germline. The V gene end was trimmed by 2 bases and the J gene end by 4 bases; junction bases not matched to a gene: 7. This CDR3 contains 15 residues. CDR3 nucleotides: TGTGCCAGCAGCGTTCTCGGGGGGGCCCTAGAGACCCAGTACTTC. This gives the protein CASSVLGGALETQYF.